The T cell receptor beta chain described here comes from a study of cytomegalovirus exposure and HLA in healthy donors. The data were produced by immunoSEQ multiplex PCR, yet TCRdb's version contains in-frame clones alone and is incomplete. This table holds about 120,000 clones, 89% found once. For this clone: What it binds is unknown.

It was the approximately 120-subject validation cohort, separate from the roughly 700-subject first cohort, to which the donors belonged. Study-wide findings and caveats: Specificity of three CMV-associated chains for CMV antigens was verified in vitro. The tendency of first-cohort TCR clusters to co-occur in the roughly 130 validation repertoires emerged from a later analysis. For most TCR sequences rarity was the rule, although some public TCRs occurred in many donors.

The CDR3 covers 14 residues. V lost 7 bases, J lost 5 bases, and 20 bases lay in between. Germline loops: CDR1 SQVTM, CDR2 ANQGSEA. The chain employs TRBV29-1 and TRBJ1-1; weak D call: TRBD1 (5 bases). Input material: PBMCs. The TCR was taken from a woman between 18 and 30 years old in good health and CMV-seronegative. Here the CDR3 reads CSATGRGGGTEAFF. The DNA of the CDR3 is TGCAGCGCAACTGGACGTGGGGGAGGGACTGAAGCTTTCTTT.